This passage covers 29 T cell receptor beta chains from one sample sequenced in a study of cytomegalovirus exposure and HLA in healthy donors. Sequencing used immunoSEQ multiplex PCR; TCRdb keeps in-frame clones, though not all of them. The data contain about 200,000 clones, approximately 82% of them singletons. Specimen: PBMCs. These receptors all stem from a woman in her 30s in good health and CMV-seropositive.

The rearrangement joins TRBV5-6 to TRBJ1-4, with 7 bases matching TRBD1. The V gene end was trimmed by 1 base and the J gene end by 0 bases; junction bases not matched to a gene: 3. The CDR3 contains 16 residues. CDR1 SGHDT and CDR2 YYEEEE come from the germline V gene. Here the CDR3 reads CASSLNRGATNEKLFF. The CDR3 DNA reads as TGTGCCAGCAGCTTGAACAGGGGAGCAACTAATGAAAAACTGTTTTTT.

The chain carries TRBV4-2 and TRBJ2-5; D not certain. The germline V and J ends were trimmed by 0 bases and 1 base, with 9 bases remaining between them. This CDR3 has 15 amino acids. Germline CDR1 LGHNA, CDR2 YNFKEQ. CDR3 in amino acids: CASSQDVLVQETQYF. The CDR3 DNA follows: TGTGCCAGCAGCCAAGATGTCCTAGTCCAAGAGACCCAGTACTTC.

The chain combines TRBV30 with TRBJ2-3, with 10 bases matching TRBD1. CDR3 length: 16 amino acids. With 1 base clipped from V and 6 bases from J, the junction kept 10 bases outside the gene matches. CDR1 GTSNPN and CDR2 SVGIG come from the germline V gene (reference sequence). The CDR3 DNA reads as TGTGCCTGGAGTGAATTAGGGACAGGGGTAGGGGATACGCAGTATTTT. It codes for CAWSELGTGVGDTQYF.

The rearrangement uses TRBV18 and TRBJ2-5; D remains unclear. The V and J ends lost 5 bases and 2 bases respectively, with 6 bases between them. The V gene's germline CDR1 is KGHSH and CDR2 LQKENI. This CDR3 spans 12 amino acids. CDR3 DNA: TGTGCCAGCTCAATCCAGCAAGAGACCCAGTACTTC. This gives the protein CASSIQQETQYF.

Remarks on this clone: Other DNA sequences within the sample encode an identical CDR3. The rearrangement uses TRBV27 and TRBJ2-7, with D possibly being TRBD1 (5 bases). V was shortened by 2 bases and J by 0 bases, with 5 bases between the two germline ends. The CDR3 contains 13 residues. Germline values: CDR1 MNHEY, CDR2 SMNVEV (reference sequence). DNA of the CDR3: TGTGCCAGCAGTTTACAGGGCTCCTACGAGCAGTACTTC. This encodes CASSLQGSYEQYF.

The chain links TRBV23-1 to TRBJ1-2; D unresolved. TRBV23-1 is placed among ORFs of uncertain function. V was trimmed by 8 bases and J by 4 bases, leaving 17 bases between them. CDR3 length: 14 residues. The CDR3 DNA sequence: TGCGCCAGCGCCAAGACCGGAACGGGCTATGGCTACACCTTC. Translated: CASAKTGTGYGYTF.

The chain uses TRBV5-1 and TRBJ2-4; 9 nucleotides align to TRBD1. Looked up from germline, CDR1 is SGHRS and CDR2 is YFSETQ. With 1 base clipped from V and 0 bases from J, the junction kept 11 bases outside the gene matches. This CDR3 has 19 amino acids. The CDR3 region has the DNA TGCGCCAGCAGCTTGACGGGGACAGGGACAGCTATAGCCAAAAACATTCAGTACTTC. Its translation is CASSLTGTGTAIAKNIQYF.

This chain connects TRBV6-5 to TRBJ2-1; 7 bases map to TRBD1. The germline V gene has CDR1 MNHEY and CDR2 SVGAGI. This CDR3 region has 13 residues. V lost 6 bases to trimming and J lost 7 bases; unmatched junction nucleotides: 6. The CDR3 here is CASRTGWANEQFF. For the CDR3, the DNA is TGTGCCAGCAGGACAGGGTGGGCAAATGAGCAGTTCTTC.

The chain links TRBV19 to TRBJ2-5; TRBD2 agrees at 10 bases. The CDR3 has 19 amino acids. Per the germline V gene, CDR1 is LNHDA and CDR2 is SQIVND (reference sequence). J lost 0 bases, V lost 0 bases, and 10 bases had no gene match. The CDR3 bases are TGTGCCAGTAGTATAGATCCTCGGCTAGCGGGAGAGTACCAAGAGACCCAGTACTTC. This codes for CASSIDPRLAGEYQETQYF.

This rearrangement joins TRBV5-1 to TRBJ1-1; a weak D match, TRBD1 (5 bases). The V and J ends lost 3 bases and 5 bases respectively, with 11 bases between them. Germline CDR1 SGHRS, CDR2 YFSETQ. The length of the CDR3 is 13 residues. The CDR3 sequence is CASSSDSRTEAFF. The CDR3 DNA sequence: TGCGCCAGCAGCTCTGACAGTAGGACTGAAGCTTTCTTT. The variable domain in full, completed from reference TRBV5-1 and TRBJ1-1, reads KAGVTQTPRYLIKTRGQQVTLSCSPISGHRSVSWYQQTPGQGLQFLFEYFSETQRNKGNFPGRFSGRQFSNSRSEMNVSTLELGDSALYLCASSSDSRTEAFFGQGTRLTVV.

In its sample, this clone was seen once. The V and J genes are TRBV18 and TRBJ1-2, with 7 bases identical to TRBD1. With V trimmed by 3 bases and J by 9 bases, 13 bases remained unmatched. This CDR3 spans 15 amino acids. Germline CDR1 KGHSH, CDR2 LQKENI. The CDR3, as DNA: TGTGCCAGCTCACCGTCGAACGACAGGGCTAATCGCTACACCTTC. Translated: CASSPSNDRANRYTF.

The chain carries TRBV2 and TRBJ1-1; TRBD1 might be the D (5 bases). V was trimmed by 3 bases and J by 5 bases, leaving 13 bases between them. Per the germline V gene, CDR1 is SNHLY and CDR2 is FYNNEI. The CDR3 spans 14 residues. The CDR3 sequence: CASSEGGRGTEAFF. CDR3 nucleotide sequence: TGTGCCAGCAGTGAGGGTGGAAGGGGTACTGAAGCTTTCTTT.

The chain recombines TRBV5-1 with TRBJ1-1; D is undetermined. V was pared by 2 bases and J by 6 bases, with 14 bases between. The CDR3 covers 14 residues. Germline-derived CDR1 and CDR2 are SGHRS and YFSETQ. DNA of the CDR3: TGCGCCAGCAGCTTTACGAGGGAGGGTTCTGAAGCTTTCTTT. Amino acids: CASSFTREGSEAFF.

This clone is a singleton in its sample. Here the CDR3 reads CASSLQGENNYEQYF. The DNA of the CDR3 is TGTGCCAGCAGTCTACAGGGGGAGAATAACTACGAGCAGTACTTC. This chain uses TRBV28 with TRBJ2-7; 8 bases agree with TRBD1. This CDR3 contains 15 residues. The V and J ends lost 5 bases and 3 bases, in that order; junction bases with no gene match: 9. CDR1 is MDHEN and CDR2 is SYDVKM in the germline V gene.

A single count supports this clone. The J gene is TRBJ1-2, the V gene TRBV30; possibly TRBD1 for D (6 bases). The CDR3 contains 13 residues. In germline, CDR1 is GTSNPN, CDR2 SVGIG (reference sequence). Trimming cost V 3 bases and J 8 bases, with 16 bases left between them. The DNA for the CDR3 is TGTGCCTGGAGGGGCAACAGGGAAGAGGGCTACACCTTC. This translates into CAWRGNREEGYTF.

This clone was observed once. The chain links TRBV29-1 to TRBJ2-3, with 10 nucleotides matching TRBD1. V gave up 3 bases and J gave up 2 bases; unmatched junction bases: 5. Germline V gene sequence: CDR1 SQVTM, CDR2 ANQGSEA. The CDR3 is 15 amino acids. CDR3 in amino acids: CSVDPGQGYTDTQYF. The CDR3, as DNA: TGCAGCGTTGACCCGGGACAGGGGTACACAGATACGCAGTATTTT.

The chain combines TRBV6-1 with TRBJ2-1; TRBD1 is a possible D gene (5 bases). V lost 2 bases to trimming and J lost 2 bases, with 10 bases between them. Germline V lookup: CDR1 MNHNS, CDR2 SASEGT. The CDR3 contains 15 residues. The CDR3 nucleotides read TGTGCCAGCAGTGAACAGGGCTCTCCCTACAATGAGCAGTTCTTC. As protein: CASSEQGSPYNEQFF.

This chain uses TRBV5-1 with TRBJ2-1; D remains unclear. This CDR3 is built from 18 residues. Trimming pared 4 bases from V and 4 bases from J, leaving 24 bases between. Germline loops: CDR1 SGHRS, CDR2 YFSETQ. The CDR3 loop is CASSLRIPEPTSYNEQFF. Here the CDR3 DNA reads TGCGCCAGCAGCCTTAGGATACCGGAGCCCACCTCTTACAATGAGCAGTTCTTC.

The genes are TRBV5-1 and TRBJ2-2; 7 bases match TRBD1. This CDR3 has 14 residues. J was trimmed by 4 bases and V by 4 bases; bases with no gene match: 4. Germline V gene data show CDR1 as SGHRS and CDR2 as YFSETQ. This CDR3 reads CASSQGQITGELFF. The CDR3 coding sequence is TGCGCCAGCAGCCAGGGACAGATCACCGGGGAGCTGTTTTTT.

This clone appeared once. The rearrangement links TRBV29-1 to TRBJ2-7, with D possibly being TRBD2 (5 bases). The CDR3 extends over 13 amino acids. Germline CDR1 reads SQVTM; CDR2 reads ANQGSEA. V was pared by 7 bases and J by 2 bases, with 15 bases between. The CDR3 coding sequence is TGCAGCGCGTACACCACGACTACCTACGAGCAGTACTTC. Amino acid sequence: CSAYTTTTYEQYF.

This rearrangement joins TRBV5-1 to TRBJ2-3, with a weak D call TRBD2 (6 bases). Germline CDR1 and CDR2: SGHRS and YFSETQ. V lost 0 bases to trimming and J lost 4 bases, with 9 bases between them. The CDR3 consists of 14 residues. The CDR3 here is CASSLEGLSDTQYF. CDR3 nucleotide sequence: TGCGCCAGCAGCTTGGAGGGACTTTCAGATACGCAGTATTTT.

A few counts support this clone. The chain uses TRBV6-4 and TRBJ1-5; weak D call: TRBD1 (5 bases). The CDR3 loop spans 14 amino acids. The germline gives CDR1 MRHNA, CDR2 SNTAGT. With 5 bases removed from V and 7 bases from J, the gap between germline ends came to 15 bases. CDR3: CASSPDQGIQPQHF. The CDR3 DNA sequence: TGTGCCAGCAGTCCGGACCAGGGCATACAGCCCCAGCATTTT.

A few counts support this clone. This chain joins TRBV10-3 and TRBJ1-5; D gene ambiguous. The V and J ends lost 4 bases and 0 bases respectively, with 4 bases between them. CDR1 and CDR2 (germline): ENHRY, SYGVKD. The CDR3 runs to 13 residues. The CDR3 sequence: CAISGLSNQPQHF. The CDR3 nucleotides read TGTGCCATCAGTGGTCTTAGCAATCAGCCCCAGCATTTT.

This rearrangement joins TRBV27 to TRBJ2-1; TRBD2 matches at 9 bases. The germline CDR1 and CDR2 sequences are MNHEY and SMNVEV (reference sequence). This CDR3 has 19 residues. J was trimmed by 4 bases and V by 1 base; bases with no gene match: 14. The CDR3 DNA follows: TGTGCCAGCAGTTTATTTTATATCTCGGCTAGCGGGAAATACAATGAGCAGTTCTTC. Its protein product is CASSLFYISASGKYNEQFF.

The chain uses TRBV7-2 and TRBJ2-4, with a weak D call TRBD1 (5 bases). Germline loops: CDR1 SGHTA, CDR2 FQGNSA. CDR3 length: 12 residues. V was trimmed by 1 base and J by 13 bases, leaving 11 bases between them. CDR3 nucleotide sequence: TGTGCCAGCAGCTTAGATGGCAGGGAACAGTACTTC. Its translation is CASSLDGREQYF.

The chain couples TRBV6-6 to TRBJ1-3; D might be TRBD1 (6 bases). The CDR3 totals 15 residues. Trimming shortened V by 5 bases and J by 4 bases, and 15 bases separated the two germline ends. Germline V gene sequence: CDR1 MNHNY, CDR2 SVGAGI (reference sequence). The CDR3 loop reads CASSHRTGFGNTIYF. In DNA form, the CDR3 reads TGTGCCAGCAGTCACAGAACAGGGTTCGGAAACACCATATATTTT.

The chain couples TRBV29-1 to TRBJ1-5; D is possibly TRBD1 (6 bases). The CDR3 spans 19 residues. Deletions cut 0 bases from V and 0 bases from J, with 21 bases between. CDR1 and CDR2 from the germline V gene are SQVTM and ANQGSEA. CDR3 protein: CSVEDDRSVPLCSNQPQHF. The CDR3 region has the DNA TGCAGCGTTGAAGACGACAGGTCTGTTCCACTGTGTAGCAATCAGCCCCAGCATTTT. The full variable domain, in which reference TRBV29-1 and TRBJ1-5 provide the parts outside the CDR3, is SAVISQKPSRDICQRGTSLTIQCQVDSQVTMMFWYRQQPGQSLTLIATANQGSEATYESGFVIDKFPISRPNLTFSTLTVSNMSPEDSSIYLCSVEDDRSVPLCSNQPQHFGDGTRLSIL.

The V and J genes are TRBV27 and TRBJ2-5; D unresolved. V was clipped by 1 base and J by 4 bases, with 7 bases between them. The CDR3 extends over 13 amino acids. Germline CDR1 MNHEY, CDR2 SMNVEV (reference sequence). The CDR3 loop is CASSLFVGETQYF. In nucleotides, the CDR3 is TGTGCCAGCAGTTTATTCGTCGGAGAGACCCAGTACTTC.

The chain combines TRBV9 with TRBJ2-3; 7 nucleotides match TRBD2. CDR1 is SGDLS and CDR2 is YYNGEE in the germline V gene. The CDR3 runs to 16 residues. V was clipped by 2 bases and J by 1 base; unmatched bases: 7. DNA of the CDR3: TGTGCCAGCAGCGTGGGGAGGGGAGGAGGCACAGATACGCAGTATTTT. Translation: CASSVGRGGGTDTQYF.